Below are 29 T cell receptor beta chains sequenced from a single sample in a study of blood T cell repertoires in COVID-19. Some clones are missing from TCRdb's copy, which holds only in-frame ones; the method was immunoSEQ multiplex PCR. The sample contains approximately 70,000 clones, roughly nine tenths of which appear only once. Specimen: peripheral blood. The receptors originated from a man in his forties or fifties with COVID-19, enrolled during active disease.

The chain is built from TRBV2 and TRBJ1-5; D gene unclear. V lost 3 bases to trimming and J lost 0 bases, with 6 bases between them. The CDR3 runs 14 residues. In germline, CDR1 is SNHLY, CDR2 FYNNEI. The CDR3 bases are TGTGCCAGCAGTGAGGCAGATAGCAATCAGCCCCAGCATTTT. It translates to CASSEADSNQPQHF.

This clone is labeled as medium-sized. V usage is TRBV9 and J usage is TRBJ2-1; the match to TRBD2 covers 11 bases. This CDR3 spans 14 amino acids. Germline loops: CDR1 SGDLS, CDR2 YYNGEE. V was pared by 3 bases and J by 8 bases, with 4 bases of the junction left unmatched. The CDR3 region is CASSGDSGRDEQFF. In nucleotides, the CDR3 is TGTGCCAGCAGCGGAGATAGCGGGAGGGATGAGCAGTTCTTC.

V and J are TRBV2 and TRBJ2-3; TRBD2 agrees at 7 bases. The V gene's germline CDR1 is SNHLY and CDR2 FYNNEI. V lost 8 bases, J lost 2 bases, and 4 bases stayed unmatched. This CDR3 contains 13 residues. The CDR3 reads CASAGETTDTQYF. In DNA form, the CDR3 reads TGTGCCAGCGCGGGGGAGACCACAGATACGCAGTATTTT.

The chain employs TRBV19 and TRBJ2-2; 10 bases align to TRBD1. After removal of 9 bases from V and 0 bases from J, the junction contained 1 base not matched to a gene. The germline CDR1 and CDR2 sequences are LNHDA and SQIVND (reference sequence). The CDR3 has 14 amino acids. This CDR3 reads CASGTGANTGELFF. CDR3 sequence (DNA): TGTGCCAGCGGGACAGGGGCGAACACCGGGGAGCTGTTTTTT.

The genes are TRBV4-3 and TRBJ2-1; tentatively, D is TRBD2 (6 bases). V was pared by 1 base and J by 7 bases, with 11 bases between. CDR3 length: 14 amino acids. Germline CDR1 LGHNA, CDR2 YSLEER. For the CDR3, the DNA is TGCGCCAGCAGCCAAGTAATGCGGGGAAATGAGCAGTTCTTC. As protein: CASSQVMRGNEQFF.

The genes are TRBV30 and TRBJ1-6; D is undetermined. V was shortened by 7 bases and J by 14 bases, with 18 bases between the two germline ends. The CDR3 spans 12 residues. Germline values: CDR1 GTSNPN, CDR2 SVGIG (reference sequence). Here the CDR3 DNA reads TGTGCCTTGTTGTTAGAGGGTAGAGCCCTCCACTTT. As protein: CALLLEGRALHF.

V is TRBV19 and J is TRBJ1-3, with 8 nucleotides matching TRBD1. The trim removed 2 bases at V and 2 bases at J, leaving 11 bases unmatched. Germline V gene sequence: CDR1 LNHDA, CDR2 SQIVND (reference sequence). The CDR3 loop spans 18 amino acids. CDR3: CASSIRVTGATTGNTIYF. The CDR3 DNA sequence: TGTGCCAGTAGTATAAGAGTGACAGGGGCGACAACTGGAAACACCATATATTTT. The variable domain in full, with the rest retrieved from reference TRBV19 and TRBJ1-3, is DGGITQSPKYLFRKEGQNVTLSCEQNLNHDAMYWYRQDPGQGLRLIYYSQIVNDFQKGDIAEGYSVSREKKESFPLTVTSAQKNPTAFYLCASSIRVTGATTGNTIYFGEGSWLTVV.

This chain links TRBV12-3 or TRBV12-4 with TRBJ1-1, with 7 positions matching TRBD1. CDR3 length: 11 residues. J lost 11 bases, V lost 6 bases, and 6 bases had no gene match. CDR3 in amino acids: CASSPDRVAFF. In DNA form, the CDR3 reads TGTGCCAGCAGCCCAGACAGGGTCGCTTTCTTT.

The gene calls are TRBV9 and TRBJ1-6; 7 bases align to TRBD1. With 3 bases clipped from V and 7 bases from J, the junction kept 4 bases outside the gene matches. The CDR3 runs 14 residues. Germline V gene lookup returns CDR1 SGDLS and CDR2 YYNGEE. CDR3 protein: CASSARDRNSPLHF. The DNA for the CDR3 is TGTGCCAGCAGCGCTCGGGACAGAAATTCACCCCTCCACTTT.

The chain recombines TRBV7-2 with TRBJ1-3, with D perhaps matching TRBD1 (6 bases). The CDR3 loop spans 15 amino acids. V was shortened by 2 bases and J by 3 bases, with 11 bases between the two germline ends. Germline lookup yields CDR1 SGHTA and CDR2 FQGNSA. CDR3 region: CASSLSGQYGNTIYF. CDR3 sequence (DNA): TGTGCCAGCAGCTTAAGCGGACAGTATGGAAACACCATATATTTT.

The chain couples TRBV7-9 to TRBJ2-1; TRBD2 agrees at 9 bases. The V and J ends lost 5 bases and 9 bases, in that order; junction bases with no gene match: 2. CDR3 length equals 12 residues. The germline gives CDR1 SEHNR, CDR2 FQNEAQ (reference sequence). This CDR3 reads CASSQGLAEQFF. In DNA, the CDR3 is TGTGCCAGCAGCCAGGGACTAGCTGAGCAGTTCTTC. The complete variable domain, with remaining parts taken from reference TRBV7-9 and TRBJ2-1, reads DTGVSQNPRHKITKRGQNVTFRCDPISEHNRLYWYRQTLGQGPEFLTYFQNEAQLEKSRLLSDRFSAERPKGSFSTLEIQRTEQGDSAMYLCASSQGLAEQFFGPGTRLTVL.

The chain links TRBV11-2 to TRBJ1-6; D not resolved. The CDR3 loop spans 14 amino acids. CDR1 SGHAT and CDR2 FQNNGV come from the germline V gene. The V and J ends lost 4 bases and 1 base respectively, with 5 bases between them. The CDR3 DNA sequence: TGTGCCAGCAGCTCGGGGTCCTATAATTCACCCCTCCACTTT. Translated: CASSSGSYNSPLHF.

The gene calls are TRBV6-2 or TRBV6-3 and TRBJ1-2; 9 bases are a match to TRBD1. Unmatched junction bases numbered 4, after V lost 0 bases and J lost 8 bases. CDR1 MNHEY and CDR2 SVGEGT come from the germline V gene. There are 14 residues in the CDR3. CDR3 amino acids: CASSYSTGGGGYTF. CDR3 coding DNA: TGTGCCAGCAGTTACTCGACAGGGGGAGGAGGCTACACCTTC.

V usage is TRBV7-9 and J usage is TRBJ1-1; possibly TRBD1 for D (5 bases). Germline V gives CDR1 SEHNR, CDR2 FQNEAQ (reference sequence). Trimming left V 1 base short and J 1 base short, with 10 bases between. The CDR3 loop spans 15 amino acids. CDR3 nucleotide sequence: TGTGCCAGCAGCTTAGTCGGGGGTTGGAACACTGAAGCTTTCTTT. As protein: CASSLVGGWNTEAFF.

The genes are TRBV4-2 and TRBJ2-1, with D hard to call. Trimming pared 5 bases from V and 2 bases from J, leaving 10 bases between. Looked up from germline, CDR1 is LGHNA and CDR2 is YNFKEQ. The CDR3 length is 14 residues. In DNA, the CDR3 is TGTGCCAGCAGCGTAGGAGTAACCTACAATGAGCAGTTCTTC. It translates to CASSVGVTYNEQFF.

The CDR3 nucleotides read TGTGCCAGCAGCGCTGACGGGGGGGGCAATCAGCCCCAGCATTTT. It yields the protein CASSADGGGNQPQHF. The chain joins TRBV9 to TRBJ1-5, with a tentative D call TRBD1 (5 bases). V was pared by 3 bases and J by 2 bases, with 12 bases between. The CDR3 has 15 amino acids. CDR1 and CDR2 (germline): SGDLS, YYNGEE.

V and J are TRBV28 and TRBJ2-5; 7 bases align to TRBD2. The V segment lost 5 bases and the J segment 5 bases; nucleotides outside the gene matches: 14. CDR1 MDHEN and CDR2 SYDVKM come from the germline V gene. The CDR3 covers 16 residues. The CDR3 loop is CASSPLGRGIGETQYF. The CDR3 nucleotides read TGTGCCAGCAGTCCCCTGGGGAGGGGAATTGGGGAGACCCAGTACTTC. The variable domain in full, completed from reference TRBV28 and TRBJ2-5, reads DVKVTQSSRYLVKRTGEKVFLECVQDMDHENMFWYRQDPGLGLRLIYFSYDVKMKEKGDIPEGYSVSREKKERFSLILESASTNQTSMYLCASSPLGRGIGETQYFGPGTRLLVL.

V gene TRBV6-2 or TRBV6-3 combines with J gene TRBJ1-1; no firm D call. CDR1 is MNHEY and CDR2 is SVGEGT in the germline V gene. Trimming removed 7 bases at V and 8 bases at J, with 14 bases between. This CDR3 spans 12 amino acids. CDR3 nucleotides: TGTGCCAGCACTAACTCGGGAGGAGAAGCTTTCTTT. Its translation: CASTNSGGEAFF.

This chain joins TRBV5-1 and TRBJ2-3, with 10 bases identical to TRBD2. CDR1 SGHRS and CDR2 YFSETQ come from the germline V gene. V lost 4 bases, J lost 1 base, and 6 bases stayed unmatched. The CDR3 extends over 16 amino acids. The CDR3, as DNA: TGCGCCAGCAGCCGAGCGGGAGGGCCTCGCACAGATACGCAGTATTTT. This sequence encodes CASSRAGGPRTDTQYF.

V usage is TRBV20-1 and J usage is TRBJ2-1, with TRBD2 as a possible D gene (6 bases). V dropped 5 bases and J dropped 5 bases, with 7 bases sitting between them. Per germline, CDR1 DFQATT and CDR2 SNEGSKA (reference sequence). The CDR3 length is 11 residues. CDR3 sequence (DNA): TGCAGTGCTGGGAGGCACAATGAGCAGTTCTTC. It encodes CSAGRHNEQFF.

The chain couples TRBV5-1 to TRBJ2-2, with a weak D call TRBD2 (5 bases). Germline V gives CDR1 SGHRS, CDR2 YFSETQ. The CDR3 runs to 14 residues. V lost 4 bases and J 6 bases, leaving 13 bases between the germline ends. CDR3 protein: CASSRAGGPGELFF. In nucleotides, the CDR3 is TGCGCCAGCAGCCGGGCCGGCGGGCCCGGGGAGCTGTTTTTT.

V usage is TRBV5-1 and J usage is TRBJ1-1, with 8 bases lining up with TRBD1. This CDR3 region has 14 residues. The V gene's germline CDR1 is SGHRS and CDR2 YFSETQ. V gave up 2 bases and J gave up 5 bases; unmatched junction bases: 5. The CDR3 sequence: CASSFRGLETEAFF. CDR3 nucleotide sequence: TGCGCCAGCAGCTTCAGGGGGCTTGAGACTGAAGCTTTCTTT.

This clone was counted once. The chain is built from TRBV7-9 and TRBJ1-2; D is uncertain. Trimming removed 5 bases at V and 8 bases at J, with 15 bases between. The CDR3 loop spans 13 amino acids. Germline CDR1 and CDR2: SEHNR and FQNEAQ (reference sequence). The CDR3 DNA reads as TGTGCCAGCAGCCCGGGGATGTATGAGGGCTACACCTTC. The encoded protein is CASSPGMYEGYTF. Full variable domain (rest looked up from reference TRBV7-9 and TRBJ1-2): DTGVSQNPRHKITKRGQNVTFRCDPISEHNRLYWYRQTLGQGPEFLTYFQNEAQLEKSRLLSDRFSAERPKGSFSTLEIQRTEQGDSAMYLCASSPGMYEGYTFGSGTRLTVV.

The J gene is TRBJ2-3, the V gene TRBV6-5; 9 positions match TRBD2. Losses at the gene ends were 7 bases for V and 5 bases for J; bases not matched to a gene: 1. The germline CDR1 and CDR2 sequences are MNHEY and SVGAGI. The CDR3 loop spans 12 amino acids. CDR3 bases: TGTGCCAGCATGACTAGCGGAGATACGCAGTATTTT. The encoded protein is CASMTSGDTQYF.

The chain uses TRBV9 and TRBJ2-5, with 7 bases lining up with TRBD1. Germline lookup yields CDR1 SGDLS and CDR2 YYNGEE. This CDR3 is 15 amino acids long. V dropped 4 bases and J dropped 0; count of bases not matched to a gene: 6. The CDR3 region is CASSPTDRNQETQYF. The CDR3 DNA follows: TGTGCCAGCAGCCCGACGGACAGGAACCAAGAGACCCAGTACTTC. Full variable domain (missing parts from reference TRBV9 and TRBJ2-5): DSGVTQTPKHLITATGQRVTLRCSPRSGDLSVYWYQQSLDQGLQFLIQYYNGEERAKGNILERFSAQQFPDLHSELNLSSLELGDSALYFCASSPTDRNQETQYFGPGTRLLVL.

The chain carries TRBV18 and TRBJ1-2; 11 bases are a match to TRBD1. J lost 1 base, V lost 3 bases, and 7 bases had no gene match. Germline assignment: CDR1 KGHSH and CDR2 LQKENI. The CDR3 covers 17 residues. CDR3: CASSPTHGTGGNYGYTF. The CDR3 DNA follows: TGTGCCAGCTCACCTACCCATGGGACAGGGGGTAACTATGGCTACACCTTC.

The rearrangement uses TRBV10-2 and TRBJ1-4, with a possible D match to TRBD1 (6 bases). The CDR3 consists of 15 residues. CDR1 and CDR2 from the germline V gene are WSHSY and SAAADI. V shed 0 bases and J shed 6 bases, with 11 bases lying between them. The CDR3 sequence is CASSESSRGHEKLFF. DNA of the CDR3: TGCGCCAGCAGTGAGTCGAGCAGGGGACATGAAAAACTGTTTTTT.

This chain links TRBV7-2 with TRBJ2-5, with 8 bases matching TRBD1. The CDR3 sequence is 13 residues long. V shed 6 bases, J shed 5 bases, and the junction held 5 bases outside the gene matches. Germline CDR1 SGHTA, CDR2 FQGNSA. The CDR3 DNA reads TGTGCCAGCAGGGACAGGGTCGGGGAGACCCAGTACTTC. Residues: CASRDRVGETQYF.

This clone was seen just once. The V call is TRBV18, the J call TRBJ1-1, with TRBD1 matching 9 bases. The CDR3 extends over 16 amino acids. Germline V gene data show CDR1 as KGHSH and CDR2 as LQKENI. V shed 1 base, J shed 0 bases, and the junction held 3 bases outside the gene matches. The CDR3 is CASSPRGTGLNTEAFF. The CDR3 DNA reads as TGTGCCAGCTCACCACGAGGGACAGGGCTGAACACTGAAGCTTTCTTT.